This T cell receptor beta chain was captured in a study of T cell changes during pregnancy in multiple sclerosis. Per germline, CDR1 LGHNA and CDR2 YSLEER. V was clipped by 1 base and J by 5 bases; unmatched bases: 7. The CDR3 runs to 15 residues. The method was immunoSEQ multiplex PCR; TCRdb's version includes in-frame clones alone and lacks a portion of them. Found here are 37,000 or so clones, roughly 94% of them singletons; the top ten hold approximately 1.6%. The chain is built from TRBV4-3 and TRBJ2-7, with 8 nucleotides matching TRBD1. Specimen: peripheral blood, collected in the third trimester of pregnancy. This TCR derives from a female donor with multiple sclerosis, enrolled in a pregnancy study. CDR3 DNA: TGCGCCAGCAGCCAAGGAAGGACAGGGATCCACGAGCAGTACTTC. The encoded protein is CASSQGRTGIHEQYF.